The sequence of this T cell receptor beta chain was determined in a study of T cells in Graves' hyperthyroidism and ophthalmopathy (dated 2019 in TCRdb). A note on the overall study: Peripheral blood samples were taken at initial diagnosis, before any treatment was given. A discovery cohort of around 100 patients, about 44 with Graves' ophthalmopathy and 55 to 65 with stable Graves' hyperthyroidism, was used to find distinguishing TCR V-J signatures. Whether ophthalmopathy could be predicted prospectively was tested in an independent validation cohort made up of roughly 19 hyperthyroidism patients plus 17 patients who later progressed to ophthalmopathy. The 85 to 100 discovery patients were divided at random into training and test sets in a 7:3 ratio. In about 6 Graves' hyperthyroidism patients, the study also compared T-cell repertoires from thyroid tissue with T-cell repertoires from blood. After sampling, hyperthyroidism patients received methimazole starting at 30 mg daily, and ophthalmopathy patients received high-dose intravenous methylprednisolone. According to the paper, TCR Vbeta CDR3 sequencing was carried out on about 140 peripheral blood samples, which came from about 45 ophthalmopathy, fewer than 80 hyperthyroidism and some 17 progressor patients.

Amplification of TCR beta CDR3 regions was carried out from RNA transcripts. The TCR CDR3 was subjected to a first round of RT-PCR using the HTBI primer set and the Qiagen OneStep RT-PCR kit. A second multiplex PCR round built the libraries, followed by size selection and purification. The libraries were sequenced on an Illumina HiSeq2000 using paired-end 100 bp reads. On the study's bioinformatics: SOAPnuke was used to process the raw data, with reads discarded if the reads contained adapters or uncalled bases, had a mean Phred below 15, or lacked an exact constant-primer or identifier match. COPE v1.2.5 was used to merge the high-quality paired reads, and each unique nucleotide sequence was defined as a clonotype. MiTCR v1.1 was used to align the clonotypes against IMGT TRBV, TRBD and TRBJ reference segments. The analysis was restricted to V-J combinations with a frequency above 0.0001, which together covered about 99% of the repertoires. The TCS score was defined as the ratio of F50 (clonal expansion) to E x V (chaos), calculated using BLOSUM62-based TCRdist between CDR3 peptides within each V-J. Welch's t-statistics and random forest reduced around 510 V-J features to 13, which were used in a naive Bayes classifier (R e1071). The public reads were reanalyzed by TCRdb: fastp trimming at Q25, MiXCR alignment, in-frame beta chains only. Rows merge per CDR3 protein into single entries with the most common DNA and genes. Clone size and V and J calls follow TCRdb, not the original study. The sample table contains about 350,000 distinct CDR3 sequences; only one count was recorded for around a sixth of them. The ten biggest clones cover around 15% of the sample.

Ophthalmopathy patients had moderately to severely active disease, with a Clinical Activity Score of 3 or more, a NOSPECS grade of 4 or more, and a disease duration of less than 3 months. Exclusion was applied to patients with uncontrolled infections, other autoimmune diseases, pregnancy or lactation. Diagnoses were based on clinical symptoms, serum thyroxine and TRAb, thyroid ultrasound and orbital computed tomography. PBMCs were isolated from about 9.1 ml of fresh peripheral blood by Ficoll-Paque density gradient centrifugation. Trizol reagent was used to extract total RNA, and RNA quality was then checked on an Agilent 2100 Bioanalyzer. The germline V gene (reference sequence) specifies SEHNR as CDR1 and FQNEAQ as CDR2. Taken from cysteine to phenylalanine, the CDR3 has 13 residues. This entry keeps only the CDR3 DNA: 39 bases, framed from base 1. This clonotype was found many times. The antigen it binds to is not known. Compared with germline, one end of the junction differs, possibly owing to a read error.

Broader findings and caveats from the paper: Most expanded thyroid clonotypes (frequency above 0.001) were also found in blood, which suggests that blood repertoires may mirror thyroid immune responses. In validation, the model predicted progression to ophthalmopathy a median of about 6.8 months before onset, with approximately 70% sensitivity and 72.22% specificity. Sample size was not statistically predetermined, and investigators were not blinded to group allocation. A 13 V-J signature model separated ophthalmopathy from stable hyperthyroidism, with approximately 87% sensitivity and approximately 81% specificity in cross-validation and 80%/75% in testing.

The rearrangement combines TRBV7-9 with TRBJ2-7; TRBD1 might be the D gene, on 6 matching bases. The sequence came from a woman aged 40 to 50 with Graves' ophthalmopathy. Material for sequencing was blood. The encoded CDR3 is CASTLGQFYEQYF. The sequenced DNA: TGTGCCAGCACCTTAGGACAGTTCTACGAGCAGTACTTC.